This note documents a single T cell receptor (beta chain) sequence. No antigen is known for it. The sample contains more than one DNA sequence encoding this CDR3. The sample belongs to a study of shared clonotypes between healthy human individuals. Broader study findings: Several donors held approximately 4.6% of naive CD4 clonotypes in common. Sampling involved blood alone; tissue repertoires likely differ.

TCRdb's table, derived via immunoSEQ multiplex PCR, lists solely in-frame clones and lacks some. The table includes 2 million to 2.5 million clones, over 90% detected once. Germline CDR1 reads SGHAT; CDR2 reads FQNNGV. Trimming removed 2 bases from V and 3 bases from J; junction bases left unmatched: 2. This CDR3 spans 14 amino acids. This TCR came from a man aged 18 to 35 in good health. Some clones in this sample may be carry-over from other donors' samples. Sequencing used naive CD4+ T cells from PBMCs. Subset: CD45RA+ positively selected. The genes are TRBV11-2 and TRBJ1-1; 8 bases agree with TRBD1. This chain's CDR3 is CASSLTGGDTEAFF. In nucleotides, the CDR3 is TGTGCCAGCAGCTTAACAGGGGGTGACACTGAAGCTTTCTTT.